These 18 T cell receptor beta chains were sequenced from one sample in a study of blood T cell repertoires in COVID-19. This table comes from immunoSEQ multiplex PCR, and its TCRdb copy is limited to in-frame clones, with some not included. The data contain 180,000 or so clones, roughly 86% of them singletons. The sequenced material came from peripheral blood. The receptors were sampled from a woman in her thirties with active or convalescent COVID-19.

The gene calls are TRBV5-8 and TRBJ2-1, with 7 bases identical to TRBD2. The CDR3 spans 14 residues. Losses at the gene ends were 4 bases for V and 9 bases for J; bases not matched to a gene: 10. CDR1 is SGHTS, CDR2 YDEGEE, per germline. The CDR3 nucleotides read TGTGCCAGCAGCCGGACTAGGGGTGGTCGTGAGCAGTTCTTC. Translation: CASSRTRGGREQFF.

The chain recombines TRBV24-1 with TRBJ2-3; TRBD2 matches 9 bases. V lost 3 bases and J lost 3; bases outside the gene matches: 6. CDR3 length: 16 residues. Germline V gene data show CDR1 as KGHDR and CDR2 as SFDVKD. This CDR3 reads CATSDDGLASTDTQYF. CDR3 nucleotide sequence: TGTGCCACCAGTGATGACGGACTAGCGAGTACAGATACGCAGTATTTT.

The chain recombines TRBV27 with TRBJ2-7; D not resolved. The V gene's germline CDR1 is MNHEY and CDR2 SMNVEV (reference sequence). V lost 1 base, J lost 0 bases, and 4 bases lay in between. CDR3 length: 13 residues. CDR3 residues: CASSLYNSYEQYF. The CDR3 bases are TGTGCCAGCAGTTTATACAACTCCTACGAGCAGTACTTC.

This chain links TRBV24-1 with TRBJ1-1, with D uncertain. Per the germline V gene, CDR1 is KGHDR and CDR2 is SFDVKD. This CDR3 is 15 amino acids long. The V and J ends lost 4 bases and 1 base respectively, with 12 bases between them. The CDR3 here is CATSDDRAGNTEAFF. The DNA for the CDR3 is TGTGCCACCAGTGACGACCGAGCGGGGAACACTGAAGCTTTCTTT.

The chain couples TRBV28 to TRBJ2-1; TRBD2 agrees at 11 bases. Trimming cost V 6 bases and J 2 bases; bases outside gene matches: 6. This CDR3 is built from 16 residues. Germline assignment: CDR1 MDHEN and CDR2 SYDVKM. The CDR3 loop is CASRFSGRGPYNEQFF. CDR3 DNA sequence: TGTGCCAGCAGATTTAGCGGGAGGGGCCCCTACAATGAGCAGTTCTTC.

This chain links TRBV18 with TRBJ1-2; TRBD1 might be the D (5 bases). Germline assignment: CDR1 KGHSH and CDR2 LQKENI. The CDR3 spans 13 residues. V was clipped by 4 bases and J by 5 bases, with 11 bases between them. CDR3 DNA sequence: TGTGCCAGCTCACAGACAGAACGTTATGGCTACACCTTC. It translates to CASSQTERYGYTF.

The V gene is TRBV7-8, the J gene TRBJ1-2; a weak D match, TRBD1 (5 bases). Germline assignment: CDR1 SGHVS and CDR2 FQNEAQ. V lost 1 base and J 8 bases, leaving 14 bases between the germline ends. This CDR3 is built from 14 residues. DNA for the CDR3: TGTGCCAGCAGCTTAGGATCAGGAGGGGCGGGCTACACCTTC. Translating it yields CASSLGSGGAGYTF.

The V gene is TRBV4-2, the J gene TRBJ2-3; 10 bases line up with TRBD2. V shed 0 bases, J shed 2 bases, and the junction held 11 bases outside the gene matches. From germline, CDR1 is LGHNA and CDR2 YNFKEQ. There are 19 residues in the CDR3. The CDR3 DNA is TGTGCCAGCAGCCAAGACCACAGCCAGCGGGAGGGTAACACAGATACGCAGTATTTT. It yields the protein CASSQDHSQREGNTDTQYF.

Comments on this clone: Its ends do not fully match the called genes, so a read error is possible. The chain links TRBV18 to TRBJ1-1; D may be TRBD1 (5 bases). Germline loops: CDR1 KGHSH, CDR2 LQKENI. The CDR3 runs to 14 residues. The CDR3 region is CASSTDTVNTEAFF. The CDR3 DNA is TGTGCTAGCTCAACGGACACCGTGAACACTGAAGCTTTCTTT.

CDR3 residues: CAISSGIYEQYF. The DNA for the CDR3 is TGTGCCATCAGTAGCGGAATATACGAGCAGTACTTC. The V and J genes are TRBV10-3 and TRBJ2-7, with a weak D call TRBD2 (5 bases). The V gene's germline CDR1 is ENHRY and CDR2 SYGVKD. This CDR3 contains 12 residues. V lost 5 bases, J lost 4 bases, and 9 bases lay in between.

This clone was found a few times. The genes are TRBV19 and TRBJ1-3, with no clear D. V lost 4 bases and J 0 bases, leaving 10 bases between the germline ends. CDR1 and CDR2 from the germline V gene are LNHDA and SQIVND (reference sequence). The CDR3 has 15 residues. The CDR3: CASSKRDLSGNTIYF. In DNA, the CDR3 is TGTGCCAGTAGTAAGAGGGATCTCTCTGGAAACACCATATATTTT.

V usage is TRBV18 and J usage is TRBJ1-6; 11 nucleotides match TRBD1. The CDR3 loop spans 16 amino acids. In germline, CDR1 is KGHSH, CDR2 LQKENI. Unmatched junction bases numbered 11, after V lost 6 bases and J lost 10 bases. CDR3 sequence (DNA): TGTGCCAGCTCCCGCGGGGGACAGGGGGTGGAATCACCCCTCCACTTT. Translated, it gives CASSRGGQGVESPLHF.

This chain links TRBV6-6 with TRBJ2-1, with D maybe TRBD1 (5 bases). The CDR3 loop spans 14 amino acids. Germline V CDR1 and CDR2: MNHNY, SVGAGI (reference sequence). V was cut by 6 bases and J by 2 bases, with 11 bases left in between. The CDR3 loop reads CASSRQTAYNEQFF. In DNA, the CDR3 is TGTGCCAGCAGCCGACAGACAGCCTACAATGAGCAGTTCTTC.

The chain uses TRBV5-4 and TRBJ1-2; D is ambiguous. Trimming left V 3 bases short and J 5 bases short, with 8 bases between. There are 12 residues in the CDR3. Germline V gene sequence: CDR1 SGHNT, CDR2 YYREEE (reference sequence). The CDR3 nucleotides read TGTGCCAGCAGCTCCCGGGATTATGGCTACACCTTC. Its translation is CASSSRDYGYTF.

Written as DNA, the CDR3 is TGTGCCAGCAGTGAAAACCCAGGGGGAGCGGCTACCTACGAGCAGTACTTC. Translated, it gives CASSENPGGAATYEQYF. The chain is built from TRBV6-1 and TRBJ2-7; 7 positions agree with TRBD1. Germline CDR1 and CDR2: MNHNS and SASEGT. After removal of 2 bases from V and 2 bases from J, the junction contained 12 bases not matched to a gene. CDR3 length equals 17 residues.

CDR3 residues: CASSSAKQGGNSPLHF. CDR3 coding DNA: TGTGCCAGCAGCTCCGCCAAACAGGGGGGGAATTCACCCCTCCACTTT. This chain links TRBV5-4 with TRBJ1-6; 8 bases fit TRBD1. Trimming at V came to 3 bases and at J to 7 bases, leaving 9 bases not matched to a gene. Germline CDR1 SGHNT, CDR2 YYREEE (reference sequence). This CDR3 contains 16 residues. The entire variable domain, with the rest obtained from reference TRBV5-4 and TRBJ1-6, is as follows: ETGVTQSPTHLIKTRGQQVTLRCSSQSGHNTVSWYQQALGQGPQFIFQYYREEENGRGNFPPRFSGLQFPNYSSELNVNALELDDSALYLCASSSAKQGGNSPLHFGNGTRLTVT.

This chain joins TRBV19 and TRBJ2-3; a weak D match, TRBD2 (6 bases). Trimming took 8 bases from V and 2 from J, leaving 23 bases between them. The CDR3 covers 17 residues. Germline V CDR1 and CDR2: LNHDA, SQIVND (reference sequence). CDR3 DNA sequence: TGTGCCAGTCTCCCGGGGACTCTTTCCCCTTTCACAGATACGCAGTATTTT. Protein sequence: CASLPGTLSPFTDTQYF.

V gene TRBV3-1 (or the pseudogene TRBV3-2) combines with J gene TRBJ1-4; 11 nucleotides agree with TRBD1. Germline assignment: CDR1 LGHDT and CDR2 YNNKEL (reference sequence). With 3 bases clipped from V and 6 bases from J, the junction kept 9 bases outside the gene matches. The CDR3 covers 17 residues. CDR3 amino acids: CASSQYARTGGYEKLFF. The CDR3 nucleotides are TGTGCCAGCAGCCAGTACGCCCGGACAGGGGGCTATGAAAAACTGTTTTTT.